These 31 T cell receptor beta chains share one sample of origin, sequenced in a study of glioma-infiltrating T cells. Using RNA template, CDR3s of TCR alpha and beta were amplified with iRepertoire arm-PCR. TCRdb redid the calling of the multiplex PCR reads with MiXCR, one entry per CDR3 protein. The profile covers around 390,000 distinct CDR3 sequences, with 35% to 45% appearing a single time and 9.5% to 15% taken by the ten largest. The specimen was glioma tissue, nonneoplastic brain tissue, or PBMCs (not recorded which). These receptor sequences come from a human donor with low-grade glioma or glioblastoma, undergoing nonglioma brain surgery, or in good health (not recorded which).

This clonotype was observed a few times. The chain joins TRBV7-2 to TRBJ1-4; D is unclear. CDR3 length: 15 amino acids. Germline CDR1 is SGHTA and CDR2 is FQGNSA. Trimming pared 1 base from V and 7 bases from J, leaving 13 bases between. The CDR3 sequence is CASSLDSVVSEKLFF. Here the CDR3 DNA reads TGTGCCAGCAGCTTAGACAGTGTCGTAAGTGAAAAACTGTTTTTT.

As regards this clonotype: A much larger clonotype is one base distant, so this may be a read error. The chain links TRBV6-2 or TRBV6-3 to TRBJ2-1; the match to TRBD2 covers 8 bases. The ends lost 1 base at V and 0 bases at J; junction bases unmatched: 2. Germline loops: CDR1 MNHEY, CDR2 SVGEGT. The CDR3 covers 16 residues. The CDR3 DNA reads as TGTGCCAGCAGTTACTTCGGACTAGCCTCCTACAATGAGCAGTTCTTC. It encodes CASSYFGLASYNEQFF.

The rearrangement joins TRBV6-2 or TRBV6-3 to TRBJ2-1, with TRBD1 matching over 10 bases. The germline CDR1 and CDR2 sequences are MNHEY and SVGEGT. V lost 10 bases, J lost 7 bases, and 13 bases stayed unmatched. The CDR3 consists of 15 residues. Here the CDR3 reads CATNTWDRGGNEQFF. DNA of the CDR3: TGTGCCACCAATACCTGGGACAGGGGTGGAAATGAGCAGTTCTTC.

The chain employs TRBV28 and TRBJ1-2; TRBD1 agrees at 10 bases. Germline CDR1 MDHEN, CDR2 SYDVKM. The CDR3 is 14 residues long. The trim removed 5 bases at V and 1 base at J, leaving 1 base unmatched. The CDR3 region has the DNA TGTGCCAGCAGTGGGACAGGGGTTAACTATGGCTACACCTTC. Protein product: CASSGTGVNYGYTF.

This clonotype appeared a few times. V usage is TRBV4-2 and J usage is TRBJ2-3, with TRBD1 as a possible D gene (6 bases). Trimming pared 0 bases from V and 4 bases from J, leaving 8 bases between. This CDR3 region has 14 residues. Germline V lookup: CDR1 LGHNA, CDR2 YNFKEQ. CDR3 coding DNA: TGTGCCAGCAGCCAAGAACAGGGCCCAGATACGCAGTATTTT. Protein sequence: CASSQEQGPDTQYF.

This clonotype has a count of ten or more. CDR3 coding DNA: TGTGCCAGCAGTTTGGGAGGGTGGGATAAGCCCCAGCATTTT. The encoded protein is CASSLGGWDKPQHF. The rearrangement uses TRBV28 and TRBJ1-5; no reliable D call. Looked up from germline, CDR1 is MDHEN and CDR2 is SYDVKM. V lost 3 bases and J lost 8, with 14 bases in between. The CDR3 has 14 residues.

This clonotype showed up many times. Germline is not matched at one junction end, which may reflect a read error. The chain is built from TRBV4-2 and TRBJ1-1, with D perhaps matching TRBD1 (5 bases). This CDR3 region has 13 residues. In germline, CDR1 is LGHNA, CDR2 YNFKEQ. The CDR3 region is CASSQGVRTEAFF. Here the CDR3 DNA reads TGTGCCAGCAGTCAAGGGGTGCGAACTGAAGCTTTCTTT.

Comments on this clonotype: A junction end diverges from the germline sequence, so it may reflect a read error. The gene calls are TRBV7-2 and TRBJ2-1; possible D gene TRBD2, 5 bases. Per the germline V gene, CDR1 is SGHTA and CDR2 is FQGNSA. This CDR3 comprises 15 residues. CDR3 sequence: CASSLLRVRNNGQFF. The CDR3, as DNA: TGTGCCAGCAGCTTACTGCGGGTCCGGAATAATGGGCAGTTCTTC.

This clonotype was counted many times. This chain uses TRBV20-1 with TRBJ1-1; D remains ambiguous. Germline CDR1 DFQATT, CDR2 SNEGSKA (reference sequence). V was shortened by 0 bases and J by 0 bases, with 14 bases between the two germline ends. CDR3 length: 16 residues. In nucleotides, the CDR3 is TGCAGTGCTAGAGATGAGAACAGCCTCATGAACACTGAAGCTTTCTTT. Its protein is CSARDENSLMNTEAFF.

This clonotype showed up just once. With a much larger clone just one base away, this may be a read error. The chain couples TRBV27 to TRBJ2-1; 14 positions match TRBD2. The CDR3 is 13 amino acids. In germline, CDR1 is MNHEY, CDR2 SMNVEV (reference sequence). The V and J ends lost 8 bases and 15 bases, in that order; junction bases with no gene match: 9. CDR3 sequence: CASGGLAGVELFF. CDR3 in DNA: TGTGCCAGCGGGGGACTAGCGGGAGTTGAGTTGTTCTTC.

Turning to this clonotype: One base away lies a much larger clone, so this may be a sequencing read error. Likely a read error: the CDR3 ends without its conserved phenylalanine or tryptophan. The chain links TRBV27 to TRBJ2-7; 12 positions match TRBD2. Looked up from germline, CDR1 is MNHEY and CDR2 is SMNVEV (reference sequence). J lost 4 bases, V lost 5 bases, and 6 bases had no gene match. The CDR3 is 15 residues long. The DNA of the CDR3 is TGTGCCAGCAGTCCCCGGACTAGCGGGACATACGAGCAGTACTAC. Translated, it gives CASSPRTSGTYEQYY.

This clonotype was found many times. The chain has TRBV6-2 or TRBV6-3 and TRBJ2-3, with 8 bases aligning to TRBD1. Trimming cost V 6 bases and J 6 bases; bases outside gene matches: 8. Looked up from germline, CDR1 is MNHEY and CDR2 is SVGEGT. The CDR3 has 14 residues. The CDR3 loop reads CASRQGDPTDTQYF. CDR3 nucleotides: TGTGCCAGCAGACAGGGGGACCCCACGGATACGCAGTATTTT.

This clonotype was seen only a few times. The chain links TRBV6-2 or TRBV6-3 to TRBJ1-2; TRBD1 aligns across 9 bases. The V gene end was trimmed by 3 bases and the J gene end by 5 bases; junction bases not matched to a gene: 22. The germline V gene encodes CDR1 MNHEY and CDR2 SVGEGT. CDR3 length equals 20 residues. The CDR3 sequence is CASSYAPQGASPAEYYGYTF. In DNA form, the CDR3 reads TGTGCCAGCAGTTATGCACCACAGGGGGCATCGCCGGCTGAATATTATGGCTACACCTTC.

Turning to this clonotype: This may be a read error: a much more frequent sequence differs by one nucleotide. The V and J genes are TRBV6-4 and TRBJ2-7; D gene ambiguous. The CDR3 spans 15 residues. Germline V gene lookup returns CDR1 MRHNA and CDR2 SNTAGT. CDR3 DNA: TGTTCCAGCAGTGAGGATCAGGCTCTTTCCTACGAGCAGTACTTC. Amino acids: CSSSEDQALSYEQYF.

This clonotype was found a few times. This chain uses TRBV25-1 with TRBJ2-1; 10 bases fit TRBD2. The CDR3 contains 18 residues. Germline V lookup: CDR1 MGHDK, CDR2 SYGVNS. Trimming took 3 bases from V and 5 from J; bases not matched to a gene: 13. In nucleotides, the CDR3 is TGTGCCAGCAGTGAGACAGCAAGAAAGCTAGCGGGGGACAATGAGCAGTTCTTC. This gives the protein CASSETARKLAGDNEQFF.

This clonotype appeared a few times. This chain uses TRBV7-3 with TRBJ2-1, with a possible D match to TRBD1 (6 bases). Trimming cost V 2 bases and J 5 bases, with 10 bases left between them. Germline loops: CDR1 SGHTA, CDR2 FQGTGA. The CDR3 runs 14 residues. The CDR3 region has the DNA TGTGCCAGCAGCTTAGCGGACAGCAACAATGAGCAGTTCTTC. Its translation: CASSLADSNNEQFF.

A remark on this clonotype: This sequence may be a read error, since a much larger clone differs from it by one base. V and J are TRBV15 and TRBJ1-5; D gene ambiguous. The CDR3 extends over 15 amino acids. Germline CDR1 LNHNV, CDR2 YYDKDF (reference sequence). In DNA form, the CDR3 reads TGTGCCACCAGAAGAGATAAAACTGGCAATCAGCCCCAGCATTTT. Its protein is CATRRDKTGNQPQHF.

The CDR3 is CAWIPGIQWNTEAFF. As DNA, the CDR3 is TGTGCCTGGATTCCCGGCATTCAGTGGAACACTGAAGCTTTCTTT. The chain combines TRBV30 with TRBJ1-1; unclear D gene. CDR1 is GTSNPN and CDR2 is SVGIG in the germline V gene (reference sequence). The CDR3 is 15 amino acids. V lost 4 bases, J lost 1 base, and 16 bases lay in between.

The rearrangement uses TRBV6-2 or TRBV6-3 and TRBJ2-2; TRBD1 aligns across 7 bases. Germline assignment: CDR1 MNHEY and CDR2 SVGEGT. The CDR3 runs 16 residues. With V trimmed by 6 bases and J by 1 base, 8 bases remained unmatched. The CDR3 sequence: CASRPTRDRNTGELFF. CDR3 in DNA: TGTGCCAGCAGACCCACCCGGGACAGGAACACCGGGGAGCTGTTTTTT.

A word on this clonotype: No conserved phenylalanine or tryptophan ends this CDR3, so it is likely a read error. The rearrangement links TRBV28 to TRBJ1-6; unclear D gene. This CDR3 region has 13 residues. The germline V gene has CDR1 MDHEN and CDR2 SYDVKM. The V end lost 4 bases, the J end lost 10 bases, and 11 bases lay between the germline ends. The CDR3: CASSSLGRSPLHS. CDR3 DNA sequence: TGTGCCAGCAGTTCCCTCGGGAGATCACCCCTCCACTCT.

V is TRBV6-6 and J is TRBJ2-6; 9 bases align to TRBD1. The CDR3 runs 19 residues. Germline assignment: CDR1 MNHNY and CDR2 SVGAGI (reference sequence). The J segment lost 0 bases and the V segment lost 6 bases, leaving 12 bases of the junction unmatched. CDR3 amino acids: CASRDGQGRFSSGANVLTF. CDR3 coding DNA: TGTGCCAGCAGGGACGGACAGGGGCGCTTCAGCTCTGGGGCCAACGTCCTGACTTTC.

This chain joins TRBV6-1 and TRBJ2-7; a possible D gene is TRBD2 (6 bases). The V end lost 0 bases, the J end lost 2 bases, and 14 bases lay between the germline ends. The length of the CDR3 is 16 residues. Germline V CDR1 and CDR2: MNHNS, SASEGT. The CDR3 nucleotides are TGTGCCAGCAGTGAAGCGTCTGGGACTTTAACCTACGAGCAGTACTTC. Translated, it gives CASSEASGTLTYEQYF.

This clonotype has just a few counts. The chain has TRBV10-3 and TRBJ2-5, with D possibly being TRBD2 (5 bases). Trimming pared 0 bases from V and 2 bases from J, leaving 19 bases between. Germline V lookup: CDR1 ENHRY, CDR2 SYGVKD. The CDR3 spans 18 residues. CDR3 in amino acids: CAISESILSDSGQETQYF. The CDR3 DNA reads TGTGCCATCAGTGAGTCGATTCTGTCCGACTCGGGGCAAGAGACCCAGTACTTC.

To note about this clonotype: A read error may account for a junction end that differs from germline. The V gene is TRBV2, the J gene TRBJ2-3; unclear D gene. CDR1 SNHLY and CDR2 FYNNEI come from the germline V gene. The CDR3 covers 12 residues. The CDR3 nucleotides read TGTGCCAGCAGTGAAGTAACAGATACGCCGTATTTT. This codes for CASSEVTDTPYF.

The V and J genes are TRBV15 and TRBJ1-1; possibly TRBD1 for D (6 bases). CDR1 is LNHNV and CDR2 is YYDKDF in the germline V gene (reference sequence). CDR3 length equals 15 residues. V was trimmed by 5 bases and J by 0 bases, leaving 13 bases between them. The CDR3 spells CATSRSQGLNTEAFF. CDR3 in DNA: TGTGCCACCAGCCGTTCACAGGGTTTGAACACTGAAGCTTTCTTT.

J is TRBJ2-1 and V is TRBV7-9, with 7 bases lining up with TRBD1. The CDR3 loop spans 15 amino acids. Germline CDR1 SEHNR, CDR2 FQNEAQ (reference sequence). With V trimmed by 6 bases and J by 3 bases, 8 bases remained unmatched. CDR3 region: CASSSTGAVYNEQFF. The CDR3 bases are TGTGCCAGCAGTTCCACAGGGGCCGTCTACAATGAGCAGTTCTTC.

The genes are TRBV19 and TRBJ1-2; D is ambiguous. There are 13 residues in the CDR3. Per germline, CDR1 LNHDA and CDR2 SQIVND (reference sequence). Trimming cost V 0 bases and J 5 bases, with 7 bases left between them. In DNA, the CDR3 is TGTGCCAGTAGTATAGATGGCGGATATGGCTACACCTTC. Translating it yields CASSIDGGYGYTF.

This clonotype was counted many times. CDR3 bases: TGTGCCAGCAGTGAATACCCAGGGGAGAATGAGCAGTTCTTC. Its translation: CASSEYPGENEQFF. This sequence joins TRBV25-1 and TRBJ2-1; the D gene is possibly TRBD1 (6 bases). V was clipped by 0 bases and J by 7 bases, with 10 bases between them. CDR1 and CDR2 (germline): MGHDK, SYGVNS. The CDR3 consists of 14 residues.

This clonotype was seen a handful of times. This chain uses TRBV4-2 with TRBJ2-7; 7 bases are a match to TRBD2. The CDR3 spans 14 residues. Trimming cost V 5 bases and J 7 bases; bases outside gene matches: 11. CDR1 and CDR2 from the germline V gene are LGHNA and YNFKEQ. The CDR3 DNA sequence: TGTGCCAGCAGCTGGCGGGAGTCAAATGAGGAGCAGTACTTC. It specifies CASSWRESNEEQYF.

In its sample, this clonotype was seen many times. This chain connects TRBV28 to TRBJ2-1; 12 bases line up with TRBD2. This CDR3 has 16 residues. V shed 6 bases and J 1 base; nucleotides not matched to a gene: 4. CDR1 and CDR2 from the germline V gene are MDHEN and SYDVKM. CDR3 nucleotides: TGTGCCAGCAGCCCGGGACTAGCGGGTTCCTACAATGAGCAGTTCTTC. Its translation is CASSPGLAGSYNEQFF. The full variable domain, in which reference TRBV28 and TRBJ2-1 provide the parts outside the CDR3, is DVKVTQSSRYLVKRTGEKVFLECVQDMDHENMFWYRQDPGLGLRLIYFSYDVKMKEKGDIPEGYSVSREKKERFSLILESASTNQTSMYLCASSPGLAGSYNEQFFGPGTRLTVL.

The V gene is TRBV28, the J gene TRBJ2-2; D may be TRBD1 (6 bases). V was trimmed by 4 bases and J by 7 bases, leaving 13 bases between them. This CDR3 has 14 amino acids. CDR1 and CDR2 from the germline V gene are MDHEN and SYDVKM. CDR3 amino acids: CASSSHYRDGELFF. Here the CDR3 DNA reads TGTGCCAGCAGTTCCCACTACAGGGACGGGGAGCTGTTTTTT. The complete variable domain, with remaining parts taken from reference TRBV28 and TRBJ2-2, reads DVKVTQSSRYLVKRTGEKVFLECVQDMDHENMFWYRQDPGLGLRLIYFSYDVKMKEKGDIPEGYSVSREKKERFSLILESASTNQTSMYLCASSSHYRDGELFFGEGSRLTVL.